The 18 T cell receptor beta chains presented below share a single source sample, sequenced in a study of cytomegalovirus exposure and HLA in healthy donors. Here immunoSEQ multiplex PCR was the method, and the copy in TCRdb shows in-frame clones only, minus some. The sample contains 130,000 to 150,000 clones, over 80% of which appear only once. Sequenced: PBMCs. The receptors were sampled from a young man in good health and CMV-seropositive.

The chain carries TRBV30 and TRBJ2-7, with 9 nucleotides matching TRBD2. CDR1 and CDR2 from the germline V gene are GTSNPN and SVGIG (reference sequence). Trimming removed 0 bases from V and 2 bases from J; junction bases left unmatched: 8. This CDR3 comprises 16 residues. CDR3 bases: TGTGCCTGGAGTGTACTAGCGGGTCCACGGACCTACGAGCAGTACTTC. Its translation: CAWSVLAGPRTYEQYF.

The chain recombines TRBV5-6 with TRBJ2-2; TRBD2 is a possible D gene (7 bases). The CDR3 covers 16 residues. Germline CDR1 and CDR2: SGHDT and YYEEEE. Trimming removed 4 bases from V and 4 bases from J, with 17 bases in between. The CDR3 loop is CASSADGGGLTGELFF. The CDR3 DNA is TGTGCCAGCAGCGCCGACGGCGGGGGCCTCACCGGGGAGCTGTTTTTT.

V usage is TRBV11-2 and J usage is TRBJ1-1, with D uncertain. Trimming pared 5 bases from V and 5 bases from J, leaving 9 bases between. CDR1 and CDR2 (germline): SGHAT, FQNNGV. This CDR3 region has 12 residues. The CDR3 region is CASSLRRTEAFF. DNA of the CDR3: TGTGCCAGCAGCCTCAGGAGGACTGAAGCTTTCTTT.

The rearrangement uses TRBV9 and TRBJ2-3, with 9 bases that match TRBD2. Germline V gene lookup returns CDR1 SGDLS and CDR2 YYNGEE. The CDR3 consists of 21 residues. V shed 0 bases, J shed 5 bases, and the junction held 22 bases outside the gene matches. CDR3 in amino acids: CASSVGTSGLAGPRRGDTQYF. The CDR3 bases are TGTGCCAGCAGCGTAGGAACCAGCGGGCTAGCGGGGCCCAGGCGTGGAGATACGCAGTATTTT. Drawing the rest from reference TRBV9 and TRBJ2-3, the complete variable domain is DSGVTQTPKHLITATGQRVTLRCSPRSGDLSVYWYQQSLDQGLQFLIQYYNGEERAKGNILERFSAQQFPDLHSELNLSSLELGDSALYFCASSVGTSGLAGPRRGDTQYFGPGTRLTVL.

A note on this clone: At the DNA level, this CDR3 is encoded by other sequences in the same sample as well. The chain combines TRBV19 with TRBJ1-1; D is ambiguous. This CDR3 region has 14 residues. V was clipped by 1 base and J by 1 base, with 7 bases between them. CDR1 is LNHDA, CDR2 SQIVND, per germline (reference sequence). In nucleotides, the CDR3 is TGTGCCAGTAGTATAGGCGGTGGGAACACTGAAGCTTTCTTT. Translated: CASSIGGGNTEAFF.

The chain couples TRBV7-6 to TRBJ1-3; D is undetermined. With 5 bases removed from V and 0 bases from J, the gap between germline ends came to 8 bases. This CDR3 contains 14 residues. The germline CDR1 and CDR2 sequences are SGHVS and FNYEAQ. CDR3 bases: TGTGCCAGCAGCCCCGACACCTCTGGAAACACCATATATTTT. This sequence encodes CASSPDTSGNTIYF.

V usage is TRBV5-6 and J usage is TRBJ1-1, with D maybe TRBD1 (5 bases). The CDR3 is made up of 15 amino acids. Germline CDR1 and CDR2: SGHDT and YYEEEE. V was pared by 5 bases and J by 0 bases, with 14 bases between. The DNA of the CDR3 is TGTGCCAGCAGACAGACAGCCCACATGAACACTGAAGCTTTCTTT. Protein sequence: CASRQTAHMNTEAFF.

The chain links TRBV10-1 to TRBJ2-1; D is uncertain. This CDR3 has 13 amino acids. Germline assignment: CDR1 WNHNN and CDR2 SYGVQD (reference sequence). With 6 bases removed from V and 9 bases from J, the gap between germline ends came to 15 bases. The CDR3 loop reads CASSPARYGEQFF. CDR3 DNA sequence: TGCGCCAGCAGCCCCGCTCGGTATGGTGAGCAGTTCTTC.

V gene TRBV6-4 combines with J gene TRBJ2-1, with 7 bases fitting TRBD1. Trimming cost V 5 bases and J 5 bases; bases outside gene matches: 6. The CDR3 spans 14 residues. CDR1 is MRHNA, CDR2 SNTAGT, per germline. The CDR3 bases are TGTGCCAGCAGTAGGGACAGCTTTAACAATGAGCAGTTCTTC. Translation gives CASSRDSFNNEQFF.

The rearrangement links TRBV2 to TRBJ2-1; 8 nucleotides agree with TRBD2. Germline V gene lookup returns CDR1 SNHLY and CDR2 FYNNEI. The CDR3 sequence is 18 residues long. The V and J ends lost 6 bases and 3 bases, in that order; junction bases with no gene match: 16. CDR3 in DNA: TGTGCCAGCAGACCCGCGGCCGGCGGGGGGCCGAACTACAATGAGCAGTTCTTC. As protein: CASRPAAGGGPNYNEQFF.

V is TRBV29-1 and J is TRBJ1-1; D remains ambiguous. Germline CDR1 is SQVTM and CDR2 is ANQGSEA. The CDR3 extends over 12 amino acids. V was pared by 3 bases and J by 10 bases, with 15 bases between. CDR3 protein: CSVESSLNGAFF. Written as DNA, the CDR3 is TGCAGCGTTGAGTCCTCCCTAAATGGAGCTTTCTTT.

The chain employs TRBV6-5 and TRBJ2-7, with 9 bases matching TRBD1. V lost 2 bases and J lost 1; bases outside the gene matches: 6. CDR1 and CDR2 (germline): MNHEY, SVGAGI. The CDR3 length is 16 residues. CDR3 nucleotides: TGTGCCAGCAGTTACCGAGGGACAGGGACTTCCTACGAGCAGTACTTC. This gives the protein CASSYRGTGTSYEQYF.

The V gene is TRBV5-1, the J gene TRBJ2-1; 11 bases agree with TRBD2. Trimming cost V 2 bases and J 6 bases; bases outside gene matches: 1. The CDR3 sequence is 14 residues long. Germline CDR1 SGHRS, CDR2 YFSETQ. CDR3 sequence (DNA): TGCGCCAGCAGCTTCCTAGCGGGGGGCAATGAGCAGTTCTTC. Residues: CASSFLAGGNEQFF.

The genes are TRBV5-1 and TRBJ2-1; D gene unclear. Germline loops: CDR1 SGHRS, CDR2 YFSETQ. Trimming removed 4 bases from V and 9 bases from J, with 11 bases in between. The CDR3 runs to 12 residues. DNA of the CDR3: TGCGCCAGCAGCCGTTCGACTGCTGAGCAGTTCTTC. The encoded protein is CASSRSTAEQFF.

In its sample, this clone was seen once. The chain recombines TRBV6-4 with TRBJ2-3; D may be TRBD1 (5 bases). Trimming cost V 5 bases and J 2 bases, with 14 bases left between them. The CDR3 loop spans 15 amino acids. CDR1 MRHNA and CDR2 SNTAGT come from the germline V gene. CDR3 protein: CASSPGSGSTDTQYF. The CDR3 DNA sequence: TGTGCCAGCAGTCCGGGTTCAGGGTCCACAGATACGCAGTATTTT.

V gene TRBV13 combines with J gene TRBJ2-1, with a weak D call TRBD2 (5 bases). The CDR3 sequence is 14 residues long. Per germline, CDR1 PRHDT and CDR2 FYEKMQ (reference sequence). V was shortened by 5 bases and J by 3 bases, with 11 bases between the two germline ends. CDR3 DNA sequence: TGTGCCAGCAGCCCTACTCGGGACTACAATGAGCAGTTCTTC. Its protein is CASSPTRDYNEQFF.

The V and J genes are TRBV6-5 and TRBJ2-7; 10 bases map to TRBD2. V was clipped by 6 bases and J by 1 base; unmatched bases: 3. The CDR3 is 14 amino acids. CDR1 and CDR2 from the germline V gene are MNHEY and SVGAGI. DNA of the CDR3: TGTGCCAGCAGAGGACTAGCGGAGTCCTACGAGCAGTACTTC. This codes for CASRGLAESYEQYF.

The chain is built from TRBV10-1 and TRBJ2-3; TRBD1 matches 10 bases. J was trimmed by 5 bases and V by 5 bases; bases with no gene match: 4. This CDR3 region has 14 residues. In germline, CDR1 is WNHNN, CDR2 SYGVQD (reference sequence). CDR3 in DNA: TGCGCCAGCAGTCCCGGGACAGGGGTAGATACGCAGTATTTT. Its protein is CASSPGTGVDTQYF.